This record looks at one T cell receptor (beta chain) sequence and its context. This specimen comes from a study of blood T cell repertoires in COVID-19. The method was immunoSEQ multiplex PCR; TCRdb's version includes in-frame clones alone and lacks a portion of them. The sample has about 44,000 clones, about 88% seen once. The CDR3 is 15 residues long. Germline trimming cut 3 bases from V and 4 bases from J; bases unmatched to any gene: 6. Germline V gene lookup returns CDR1 SGHNT and CDR2 YYREEE (reference sequence). Sequencing was carried out using peripheral blood. The clonotype originates from a human donor in a cohort sampled during active COVID-19. The V call is TRBV5-4, the J call TRBJ2-7; TRBD1 agrees at 11 bases. The CDR3 bases are TGTGCCAGCAGCTCGGGGGACAGGGGGTCGTACGAGCAGTACTTC. Translating it yields CASSSGDRGSYEQYF.